The source of this TCR beta chain is a study of OX40 agonist ivuxolimab in advanced cancers. Blood was sampled at baseline, cycle 4 day 1, and cycle 7 day 1. Some clones are missing from TCRdb's copy, which holds only in-frame ones; the method was immunoSEQ multiplex PCR. The repertoire has approximately 70,000 clones, about 88% of them found once; the top ten carry around a sixth. CDR3 length: 14 residues. From germline, CDR1 is SGHAT and CDR2 FQDESV (reference sequence). J lost 7 bases, V lost 6 bases, and 4 bases had no gene match. This TCR was recovered from an adult with an advanced solid tumor such as melanoma, head and neck, liver or kidney cancer. The genes are TRBV11-1 and TRBJ2-3, with 13 bases identical to TRBD2. The specimen was CD4+ or CD8+ T cells sorted from blood, collected in a trial of the OX40 agonist ivuxolimab. The CDR3 sequence is CASRLAGGPYTQYF. CDR3 DNA: TGTGCCAGCAGACTAGCGGGAGGGCCATATACGCAGTATTTT.